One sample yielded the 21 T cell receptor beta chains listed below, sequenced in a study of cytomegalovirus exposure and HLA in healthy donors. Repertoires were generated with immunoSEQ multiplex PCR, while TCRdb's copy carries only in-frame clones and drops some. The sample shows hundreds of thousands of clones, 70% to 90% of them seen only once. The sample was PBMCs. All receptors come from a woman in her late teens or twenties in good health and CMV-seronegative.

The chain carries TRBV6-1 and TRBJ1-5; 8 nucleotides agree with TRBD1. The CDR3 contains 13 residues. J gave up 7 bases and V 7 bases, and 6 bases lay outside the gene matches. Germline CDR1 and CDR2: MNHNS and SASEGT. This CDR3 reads CASTLDRGQPQHF. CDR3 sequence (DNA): TGTGCCAGCACCTTAGACAGGGGACAGCCCCAGCATTTT.

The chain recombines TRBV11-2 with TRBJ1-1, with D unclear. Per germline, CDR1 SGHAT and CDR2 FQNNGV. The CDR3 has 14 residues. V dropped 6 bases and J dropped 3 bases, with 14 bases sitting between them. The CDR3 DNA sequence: TGTGCCAGCAGTCTAGGCCTGAGTGACACTGAAGCTTTCTTT. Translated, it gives CASSLGLSDTEAFF. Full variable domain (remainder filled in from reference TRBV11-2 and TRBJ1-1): EAGVAQSPRYKIIEKRQSVAFWCNPISGHATLYWYQQILGQGPKLLIQFQNNGVVDDSQLPKDRFSAERLKGVDSTLKIQPAKLEDSAVYLCASSLGLSDTEAFFGQGTRLTVV.

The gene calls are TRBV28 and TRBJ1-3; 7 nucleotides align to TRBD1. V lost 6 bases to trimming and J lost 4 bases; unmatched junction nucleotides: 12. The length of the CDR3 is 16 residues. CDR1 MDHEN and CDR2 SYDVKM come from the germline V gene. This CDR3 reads CASRSPGRDRGNTIYF. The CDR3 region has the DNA TGTGCCAGCAGAAGCCCGGGACGGGACAGAGGAAACACCATATATTTT.

CDR3 bases: TGCGCCAGCAGCGACGCGGGACAGAGAGGTGAGCAGTTCTTC. Protein: CASSDAGQRGEQFF. The chain has TRBV4-1 and TRBJ2-1; D is possibly TRBD1 (7 bases). CDR1 is MGHRA and CDR2 is YSYEKL in the germline V gene. V was pared by 5 bases and J by 9 bases, with 17 bases between. The CDR3 has 14 residues.

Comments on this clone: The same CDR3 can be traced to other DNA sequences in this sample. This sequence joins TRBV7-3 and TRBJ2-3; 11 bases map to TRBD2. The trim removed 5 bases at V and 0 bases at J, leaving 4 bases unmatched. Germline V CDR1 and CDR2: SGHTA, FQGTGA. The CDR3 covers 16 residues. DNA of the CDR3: TGTGCCAGCAGCCCGGGGACTAGCGGTAGCACAGATACGCAGTATTTT. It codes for CASSPGTSGSTDTQYF.

This chain's CDR3 is CASSDFTSSYEQYF. Here the CDR3 DNA reads TGCGCCAGCAGCGATTTCACGAGCTCCTACGAGCAGTACTTC. V is TRBV5-1 and J is TRBJ2-7; no firm D call. The CDR3 spans 14 residues. Germline V lookup: CDR1 SGHRS, CDR2 YFSETQ. Trimming cost V 4 bases and J 0 bases, with 11 bases left between them.

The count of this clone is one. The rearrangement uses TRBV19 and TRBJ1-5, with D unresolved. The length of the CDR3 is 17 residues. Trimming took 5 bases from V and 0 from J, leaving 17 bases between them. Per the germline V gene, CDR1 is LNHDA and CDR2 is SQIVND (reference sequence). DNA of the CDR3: TGTGCCAGTAGTCCCTCCGGGAGACCCTTTAGCAATCAGCCCCAGCATTTT. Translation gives CASSPSGRPFSNQPQHF.

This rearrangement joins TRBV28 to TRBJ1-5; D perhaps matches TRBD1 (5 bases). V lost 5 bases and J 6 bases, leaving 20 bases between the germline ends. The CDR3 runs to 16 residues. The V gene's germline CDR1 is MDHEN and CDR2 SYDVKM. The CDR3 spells CASSPPVGGVGQPQHF. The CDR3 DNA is TGTGCCAGCAGTCCCCCAGTTGGGGGGGTAGGTCAGCCCCAGCATTTT.

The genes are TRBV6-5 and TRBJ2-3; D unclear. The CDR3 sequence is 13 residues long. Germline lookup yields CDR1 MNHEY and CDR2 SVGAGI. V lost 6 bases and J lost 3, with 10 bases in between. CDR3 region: CASSFARTDTQYF. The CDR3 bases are TGTGCCAGCAGCTTTGCTAGAACAGATACGCAGTATTTT.

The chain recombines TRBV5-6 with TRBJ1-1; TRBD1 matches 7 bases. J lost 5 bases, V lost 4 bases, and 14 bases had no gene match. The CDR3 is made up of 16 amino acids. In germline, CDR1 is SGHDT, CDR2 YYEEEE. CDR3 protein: CASSVERRGRRTEAFF. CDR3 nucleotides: TGTGCCAGCAGCGTGGAGAGGAGGGGGCGACGGACTGAAGCTTTCTTT.

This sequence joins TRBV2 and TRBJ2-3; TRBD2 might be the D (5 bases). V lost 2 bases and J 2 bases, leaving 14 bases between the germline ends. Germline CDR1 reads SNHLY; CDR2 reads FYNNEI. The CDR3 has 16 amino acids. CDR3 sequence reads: CASSESEDSYTDTQYF. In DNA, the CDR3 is TGTGCCAGCAGTGAATCTGAGGACTCCTACACAGATACGCAGTATTTT. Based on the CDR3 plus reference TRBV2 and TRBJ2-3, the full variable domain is EPEVTQTPSHQVTQMGQEVILRCVPISNHLYFYWYRQILGQKVEFLVSFYNNEISEKSEIFDDQFSVERPDGSNFTLKIRSTKLEDSAMYFCASSESEDSYTDTQYFGPGTRLTVL.

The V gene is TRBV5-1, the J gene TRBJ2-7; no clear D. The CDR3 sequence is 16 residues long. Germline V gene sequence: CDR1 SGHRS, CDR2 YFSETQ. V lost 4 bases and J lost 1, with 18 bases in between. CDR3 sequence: CASSLERAYPSYEQYF. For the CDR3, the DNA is TGCGCCAGCAGCCTCGAGCGTGCCTACCCTTCCTACGAGCAGTACTTC.

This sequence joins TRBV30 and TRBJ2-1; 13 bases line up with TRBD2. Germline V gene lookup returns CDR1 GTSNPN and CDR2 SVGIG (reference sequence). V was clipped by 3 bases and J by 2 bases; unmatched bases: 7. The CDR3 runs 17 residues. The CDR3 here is CAWSGLAGETPYNEQFF. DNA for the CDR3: TGTGCCTGGAGCGGACTAGCGGGAGAAACCCCCTACAATGAGCAGTTCTTC.

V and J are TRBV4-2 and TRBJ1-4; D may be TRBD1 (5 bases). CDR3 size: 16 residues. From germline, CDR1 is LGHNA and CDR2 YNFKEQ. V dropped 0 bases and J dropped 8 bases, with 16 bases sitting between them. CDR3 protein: CASSQDWGGRGEKLFF. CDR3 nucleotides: TGTGCCAGCAGCCAAGATTGGGGCGGTAGGGGCGAAAAACTGTTTTTT.

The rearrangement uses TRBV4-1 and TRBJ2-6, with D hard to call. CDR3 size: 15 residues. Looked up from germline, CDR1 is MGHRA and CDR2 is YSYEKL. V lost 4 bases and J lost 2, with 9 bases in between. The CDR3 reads CASSPPQAGANVLTF. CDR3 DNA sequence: TGCGCCAGCAGCCCCCCCCAGGCTGGGGCCAACGTCCTGACTTTC.

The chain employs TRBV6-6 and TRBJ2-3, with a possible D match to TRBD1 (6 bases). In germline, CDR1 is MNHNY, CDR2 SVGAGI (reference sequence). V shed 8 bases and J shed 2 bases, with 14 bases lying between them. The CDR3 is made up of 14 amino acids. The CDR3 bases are TGTGCCAGCGCTAGGACAGAGCCCACAGATACGCAGTATTTT. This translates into CASARTEPTDTQYF.

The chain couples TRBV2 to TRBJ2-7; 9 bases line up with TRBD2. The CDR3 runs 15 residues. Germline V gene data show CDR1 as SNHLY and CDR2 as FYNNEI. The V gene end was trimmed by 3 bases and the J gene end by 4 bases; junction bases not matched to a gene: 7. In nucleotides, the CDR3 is TGTGCCAGCAGTGATTGGGTAGCGGGAGTGTACGAGCAGTACTTC. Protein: CASSDWVAGVYEQYF.

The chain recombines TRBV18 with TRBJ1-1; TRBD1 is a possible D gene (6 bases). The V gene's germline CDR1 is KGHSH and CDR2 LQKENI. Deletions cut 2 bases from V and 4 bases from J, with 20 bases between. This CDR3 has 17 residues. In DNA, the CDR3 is TGTGCCAGCTCACCAAAAGGGGAAACAGGGTTTTTCACTGAAGCTTTCTTT. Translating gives CASSPKGETGFFTEAFF. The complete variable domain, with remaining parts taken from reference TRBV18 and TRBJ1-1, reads NAGVMQNPRHLVRRRGQEARLRCSPMKGHSHVYWYRQLPEEGLKFMVYLQKENIIDESGMPKERFSAEFPKEGPSILRIQQVVRGDSAAYFCASSPKGETGFFTEAFFGQGTRLTVV.

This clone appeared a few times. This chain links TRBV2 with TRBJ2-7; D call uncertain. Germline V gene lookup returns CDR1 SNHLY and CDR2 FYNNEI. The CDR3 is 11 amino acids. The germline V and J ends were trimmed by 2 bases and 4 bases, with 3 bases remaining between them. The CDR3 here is CASSEQYEQYF. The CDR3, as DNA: TGTGCCAGCAGTGAACAGTACGAGCAGTACTTC.

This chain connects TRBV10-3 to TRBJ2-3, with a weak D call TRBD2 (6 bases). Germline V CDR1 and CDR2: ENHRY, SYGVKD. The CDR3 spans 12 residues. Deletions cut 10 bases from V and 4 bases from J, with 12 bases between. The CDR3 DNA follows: TGTGCCACGGGGGACTCCCCAGATACGCAGTATTTT. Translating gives CATGDSPDTQYF.

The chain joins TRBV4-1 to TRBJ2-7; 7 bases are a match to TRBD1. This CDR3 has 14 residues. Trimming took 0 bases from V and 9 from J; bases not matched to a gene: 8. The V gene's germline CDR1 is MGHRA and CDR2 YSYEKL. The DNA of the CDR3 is TGCGCCAGCAGCCAAGATGTTTCCCCAGGGGGGCAGTACTTC. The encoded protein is CASSQDVSPGGQYF.